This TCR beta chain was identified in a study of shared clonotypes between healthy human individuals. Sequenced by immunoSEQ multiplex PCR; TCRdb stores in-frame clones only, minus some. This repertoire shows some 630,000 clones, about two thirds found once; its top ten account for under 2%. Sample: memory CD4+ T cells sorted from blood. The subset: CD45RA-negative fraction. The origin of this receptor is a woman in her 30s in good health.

For the CDR3, the DNA is TGTGCCAGCAGTCCACTAGAGGGAGGCCCGTACAATGAGCAGTTCTTC. It codes for CASSPLEGGPYNEQFF. The chain couples TRBV27 to TRBJ2-1, with D maybe TRBD2 (6 bases). Germline V gene sequence: CDR1 MNHEY, CDR2 SMNVEV (reference sequence). The CDR3 loop spans 16 amino acids. With 5 bases removed from V and 4 bases from J, the gap between germline ends came to 18 bases.